This T cell receptor beta chain was retrieved from a study of vaccination effects on CD4 cells after COVID-19 (dated 2022 in TCRdb). At the level of the whole study: Post-vaccine samples across the study were collected a median of 72 days after the second dose, with a range of 14 to 241. SARS-CoV-2 spike-specific CD4+ TCR repertoires were compared before and after mRNA vaccination in COVID-19 convalescent patients and in infection-naive vaccine recipients. The Oncomine TCR Beta short-read assay on an Illumina iSeq 100 was used to sequence cultures from other donors in the study. The full study included roughly 10 COVID-19 convalescent patients and a handful of SARS-CoV-2-naive healthy vaccine recipients. Points the paper makes about the study in general: Both infection-induced and vaccine-induced clones contracted markedly at late post-vaccination timepoints, which is consistent with waning T cell responses. Among healthy vaccine recipients, nearly all vaccine-induced clones were SARS-CoV-2 mono-reactive, and only 1 of 255 was cross-reactive with common cold coronaviruses. Limitations of the study were the small number of convalescent patients and the absence of early post-infection timepoints.

In the ViraFEST assay, PBMC were stimulated with viral peptide pools, and TCR sequencing was then used to find antigen-specific CD4+ T cell clonotypes based on their expansion. After approximately 11 days of culture, CD4+ T cells were isolated with the EasySep CD4+ T cell isolation kit. Each participant got two doses of an mRNA SARS-CoV-2 vaccine, either BNT162b2 or mRNA-1273. None of the healthy vaccine recipients had a prior SARS-CoV-2 infection, which was confirmed by nucleocapsid antibody tests that came back negative both before and after vaccination. Over 1.5 million PBMC per well were cultured with around 9.8 ug/ml peptides in IMDM containing 5% human AB serum, approximately 10 IU/ml IL-2 and gentamicin. Half of the culture medium was replaced with fresh IL-2-containing medium on days 3 and 7. Each peptide stimulation condition was cultured in triplicate wells unless otherwise noted. Using Ficoll-Paque Plus gradient centrifugation, PBMC were separated from whole blood and then either used fresh or cryopreserved at -140C. The spike proteins of SARS-CoV-2 and of the common cold coronaviruses HCoV-NL63, HCoV-OC43 and HCoV-229E were spanned by overlapping peptide pools. The QIAamp micro DNA kit was used to extract genomic DNA from the cultured CD4+ T cells.

Preparation of the library involved the immunoSEQ multiplex PCR assay. DNA from the cultured and isolated CD4+ T cells underwent TCR beta CDR3 sequencing. Under the source paper's analysis protocol: Non-productive TCR sequences were removed and reads were trimmed to the CDR3 region, keeping CDR3s of at least 7 amino acids. The MANAFEST web app was used to pick out antigen-specific clonotypes by comparing their expansion in peptide wells with that in reference cultures. To count as positive, a clone had to show expansion at FDR<0.05 compared with the reference and with all other wells, an odds ratio above 5, and a frequency above 0.1% in two replicate wells. A clonotype was defined as cross-reactive if the clonotype was significantly expanded both in SARS-CoV-2 spike wells and in at least one common cold coronavirus spike condition. CDR3 similarity was assessed by Levenshtein distance with the stringdist R package, and unrooted trees were built with ape in R 3.6.1. TCRdb carries this immuneACCESS record with in-frame sequences only. Its versions omit some clonotypes, under half of them owing to an unresolved V gene in the studies checked, with the rest unexplained. Clonal size and the V and J genes are those of that table, whereas D and trimming came from the DNA. Within this sample are some 35,000 clones, with 82% of them counted one time only. The ten largest clones represent about 2% of the sample.

The CDR3 sequence holds 15 residues, the cysteine and phenylalanine included. CDR3 DNA is the only sequence kept; it has 45 bases, read in frame from the first base. V sheds 6 bases and J sheds 2 bases, leaving 13 bases between their ends. CDR1 and CDR2, looked up from the germline V gene (reference sequence), are LNHDA and SQIVND. Worth noting for this clone: This clone's antigen is unknown. Base-call qualities are not available, and no considerably larger clone is one nucleotide away.

This chain joins TRBV19 to TRBJ1-4; the D gene is not confidently resolved. This material consisted of CD4+ T cells from PBMCs cultured with HCoV-NL63 spike peptides, taken after COVID-19 vaccination. Interpreted using the paper, the cell subset or site label stands for: HCoV-NL63 spike overlapping peptide pool stimulation. This TCR was recovered from a human donor who received a COVID-19 vaccine. Some clones in this sample may be carry-over from other donors' samples. The nucleotides read TGTGCCAGTAGCTTCCCGGTTGGGACTAATGAAAAACTGTTTTTT. The translation is CASSFPVGTNEKLFF. Here the CDR3 is joined to the reference TRBV19 and TRBJ1-4 genes, and the full variable domain is: DGGITQSPKYLFRKEGQNVTLSCEQNLNHDAMYWYRQDPGQGLRLIYYSQIVNDFQKGDIAEGYSVSREKKESFPLTVTSAQKNPTAFYLCASSFPVGTNEKLFFGSGTQLSVL.